This note documents a single T cell receptor beta chain sequence. It has no known antigen specificity. Per-nucleotide qualities are absent, and no much larger clonotype sits a single base away. The immunoSEQ Assay, a bias-controlled multiplex PCR, was used to amplify TCRbeta CDR3 regions from genomic DNA. In the authors' own workflow: The number of nucleated cells in each sample was estimated from the amplification of reference gene primers within the assay. To quantify the absolute abundance of each unique TCRbeta CDR3 rearrangement, sequence reads were collapsed and filtered. For each sample, productive Simpson clonality was calculated by taking the square root of Simpson's diversity index across productive rearrangements. Sourced from immuneACCESS, this table was stored by TCRdb with only in-frame sequences that have V and J called. A share of the clones is absent; for the studies checked, an unresolved V gene accounts for under half, and the remainder has no known explanation. The V and J calls and clone size are taken from that table; D and trimming were inferred from the DNA. The sample table shows under 100,000 clones, and about 82% are seen once. The ten largest clones represent approximately 20% of the sample.

The CDR3 spans 14 residues, from the cysteine through the phenylalanine. The kept DNA is CDR3 alone, 42 bases in frame from the first base. Reading the germline V gene gives CDR1 SGHRS and CDR2 YFSETQ. V loses 4 bases of germline sequence and J loses 2 bases, and the interval between the two ends is 12 bases. The collaborating institutions used their own protocols to collect whole blood in K2EDTA tubes. For TCRbeta analysis, collaborators shipped samples as frozen whole blood, isolated PBMCs, or DNA extracted from either of those sample types. This entry is derived from a study of blood T cell repertoires in COVID-19 (dated by TCRdb to between 2020 and 2021). About the full investigation: The collaborator samples originated in the United States, Italy and Spain and spanned the acute and convalescent phases of COVID-19. Samples were obtained from the ongoing ImmuneRACE study (first 160 participants) and from about 1,300 subjects provided by 6 global collaborators. The prospective study material was composed of cDNA or gDNA derived from T cells, B-cell-depleted T cells, or PBMCs. The repertoires were made available in a free public database intended to serve as a resource for research on the immune response to SARS-CoV-2. The dataset comprised deeply sampled blood TCRbeta repertoires from subjects exposed to, actively infected with, or recovered from COVID-19. Where HLA class I and class II types were available, the types were taken from metadata supplied by the sample provider, not from assay-based typing. Sample metadata almost always included a de-identified subject ID, COVID-19 status, age in years and sex. What the authors observed across the whole study: How much clinical and demographic metadata was included differed by source and by participant, and the metadata was provided uncurated.

The sequencing input was peripheral blood. The V gene is TRBV5-1 and the J gene is TRBJ1-2, and the D gene may be TRBD1, 6 bases matching. The clonotype originates from a man of 80 years or more with active or convalescent COVID-19. The DNA sequence follows: TGCGCCAGCAGCCAGGGCGGACAGAACTATGGCTACACCTTC. Its protein reads: CASSQGGQNYGYTF.